This T cell receptor beta chain was captured in a study of OX40 agonist ivuxolimab in advanced cancers. On the study more broadly: In three patients, partial responses were observed, one with hepatocellular carcinoma and two with cutaneous melanoma. Study-level points and caveats: Among the lowest levels of clonal expansion were found in partial responders at 0.1-3.0 mg/kg.

TCRdb keeps only in-frame clones here, not all; method: immunoSEQ multiplex PCR. The table lists tens of thousands of clones, 80% to 90% of them singletons, with 0.3% to 0.4% in the top ten. Points on this clone: The target antigen is unknown.

V lost 0 bases and J lost 4, with 7 bases in between. This CDR3 has 13 residues. The germline gives CDR1 GTSNPN, CDR2 SVGIG (reference sequence). This TCR was sampled from an adult with an advanced solid tumor such as melanoma, head and neck, liver or kidney cancer. The J gene is TRBJ1-5, the V gene TRBV30; no clear D gene. The sequencing used CD4+ or CD8+ T cells sorted from blood, collected in a trial of the OX40 agonist ivuxolimab. As DNA, the CDR3 is TGTGCCTGGAGTGTAGCTGGGAATCAGCCCCAGCATTTT. Translated, it gives CAWSVAGNQPQHF. Full variable domain (remainder filled in from reference TRBV30 and TRBJ1-5): SQTIHQWPATLVQPVGSPLSLECTVEGTSNPNLYWYRQAAGRGLQLLFYSVGIGQISSEVPQNLSASRPQDRQFILSSKKLLLSDSGFYLCAWSVAGNQPQHFGDGTRLSIL.